Following are 29 T cell receptor beta chains from one sample sequenced in a study of T cells in Graves' hyperthyroidism and ophthalmopathy (dated by TCRdb to 2018 to 2020). Receptors were amplified or captured by multiplex PCR. Instrument used: Illumina HiSeq 2000. The TCR beta CDR3 regions were amplified from RNA transcripts. A first-round RT-PCR of the TCR CDR3 used the HTBI primer set with the Qiagen OneStep RT-PCR kit. TCRdb took the public reads, trimmed them with fastp at Q25, ran MiXCR for clone calling and kept in-frame beta chains. Records with the same CDR3 protein are collapsed into one entry carrying the most frequent genes and DNA. This sample holds about 640,000 distinct CDR3 sequences; more than 14% were observed only once. Roughly an eighth of the sample comes from the top ten. Sequencing was carried out using blood. These receptors were collected from a woman aged 45 to 65 with Graves' ophthalmopathy.

In regard to this clonotype: Without the conserved terminal phenylalanine or tryptophan, this CDR3 likely stems from a read error. V gene TRBV10-3 combines with J gene TRBJ2-1; 9 nucleotides align to TRBD1. J lost 5 bases, V lost 4 bases, and 3 bases had no gene match. Germline CDR1 reads ENHRY; CDR2 reads SYGVKD. The length of the CDR3 is 14 residues. The CDR3 DNA reads as TGTGCCATCAGTGGGGACAGGGCCAACAATGAGCAGTTCTTA. Its translation: CAISGDRANNEQFL.

The chain couples TRBV29-1 to TRBJ2-1; no firm D call. V lost 5 bases, J lost 7 bases, and 6 bases lay in between. The CDR3 is made up of 10 amino acids. Germline V gene lookup returns CDR1 SQVTM and CDR2 ANQGSEA. The DNA for the CDR3 is TGCAGCGTTTTTCAGAATGAGCAGTTCTTC. Amino acid sequence: CSVFQNEQFF.

The chain is built from TRBV25-1 and TRBJ2-7; TRBD1 agrees at 8 bases. CDR3 size: 14 residues. Germline V lookup: CDR1 MGHDK, CDR2 SYGVNS. With V trimmed by 4 bases and J by 2 bases, 4 bases remained unmatched. CDR3 protein: CASSVDRAPYEQYF. The CDR3 nucleotides are TGTGCCAGCAGTGTGGACAGGGCTCCCTACGAGCAGTACTTC.

This clonotype was counted between two and nine times. J is TRBJ2-7 and V is TRBV7-9; weak D call: TRBD1 (6 bases). V was cut by 1 base and J by 4 bases, with 17 bases left in between. This CDR3 region has 16 residues. Germline V gene lookup returns CDR1 SEHNR and CDR2 FQNEAQ (reference sequence). CDR3 sequence (DNA): TGTGCCAGCAGCTTAGGGGGCTGGACAGAACTATACGAGCAGTACTTC. Its protein product is CASSLGGWTELYEQYF.

This clonotype was counted a few times. The CDR3 DNA follows: TGCGCCAGCAGCCAACCTAGCGGGAGGGCCTTAGAGACCCAGTACTTC. This gives the protein CASSQPSGRALETQYF. The chain is built from TRBV4-1 and TRBJ2-5, with 12 bases matching TRBD2. The J segment lost 4 bases and the V segment lost 2 bases, leaving 5 bases of the junction unmatched. Germline CDR1 and CDR2: MGHRA and YSYEKL. The CDR3 length is 16 residues.

This clonotype has ten or more counts. V usage is TRBV27 and J usage is TRBJ2-1; possible D gene TRBD1, 7 bases. Trimming stripped 2 bases from V and 10 bases from J, with 15 bases between. The CDR3 extends over 14 amino acids. Germline assignment: CDR1 MNHEY and CDR2 SMNVEV (reference sequence). In DNA form, the CDR3 reads TGTGCCAGCAGTTTAACCGACAGGGCGGGGGAGCAGTTCTTC. Amino acids: CASSLTDRAGEQFF.

There are many counts of this clonotype. V usage is TRBV28 and J usage is TRBJ2-2; TRBD2 aligns across 8 bases. This CDR3 contains 16 residues. Unmatched junction bases numbered 13, after V lost 7 bases and J lost 6 bases. CDR1 and CDR2 from the germline V gene are MDHEN and SYDVKM. The chain's CDR3 is CASTRAETSVAGELFF. As DNA, the CDR3 is TGTGCCAGCACTCGGGCCGAGACTAGCGTAGCCGGGGAGCTGTTTTTT.

The chain recombines TRBV20-1 with TRBJ1-4; 9 bases fit TRBD1. J gave up 1 base and V 4 bases, and 7 bases lay outside the gene matches. CDR3 length: 16 residues. Germline CDR1 is DFQATT and CDR2 is SNEGSKA (reference sequence). In DNA, the CDR3 is TGCAGTGCTACAACGGGGACAGGGCTAACTAATGAAAAACTGTTTTTT. Translating it yields CSATTGTGLTNEKLFF.

This clonotype appeared a single time. The chain uses TRBV7-3 and TRBJ2-7, with a possible D match to TRBD2 (5 bases). Germline V gene sequence: CDR1 SGHTA, CDR2 FQGTGA. V lost 11 bases and J lost 3, with 23 bases in between. The CDR3 is 15 amino acids. CDR3: CAGSPVLRTGYEQYF. The CDR3 DNA reads TGTGCCGGTAGTCCCGTGTTGCGGACTGGCTACGAGCAGTACTTC.

This clonotype turned up a few times. The DNA of the CDR3 is TGCGCCAGCAGCCTGGGTGGGACAGGGATGACAGATACGCAGTATTTT. Translating gives CASSLGGTGMTDTQYF. The V and J genes are TRBV4-3 and TRBJ2-3; 9 nucleotides align to TRBD1. The CDR3 is 16 residues long. Germline V CDR1 and CDR2: LGHNA, YSLEER. J gave up 3 bases and V 4 bases, and 8 bases lay outside the gene matches.

This clonotype was picked up a small number of times. The V gene is TRBV29-1, the J gene TRBJ2-5; D tentatively reads TRBD1 or TRBD2 (6 bases each). CDR1 SQVTM and CDR2 ANQGSEA come from the germline V gene. The length of the CDR3 is 13 residues. V lost 7 bases, J lost 5 bases, and 17 bases lay in between. CDR3 residues: CSGGGLGLETQYF. DNA of the CDR3: TGCAGCGGAGGGGGACTGGGTCTGGAGACCCAGTACTTC.

The chain uses TRBV7-6 and TRBJ1-1, with D possibly matching TRBD1 (5 bases). V was trimmed by 0 bases and J by 0 bases, leaving 8 bases between them. Per germline, CDR1 SGHVS and CDR2 FNYEAQ. The CDR3 covers 15 residues. The CDR3 DNA sequence: TGTGCCAGCAGCTTAGCGACAGACTTGAACACTGAAGCTTTCTTT. As protein: CASSLATDLNTEAFF.

The chain couples TRBV5-1 to TRBJ2-2; 9 nucleotides align to TRBD1. This CDR3 is built from 21 residues. Trimming cost V 0 bases and J 0 bases; bases outside gene matches: 15. Germline lookup yields CDR1 SGHRS and CDR2 YFSETQ. The CDR3 here is CASSLAPDRGYESTNTGELFF. CDR3 bases: TGCGCCAGCAGCTTGGCCCCGGACAGGGGTTATGAGTCTACGAACACCGGGGAGCTGTTTTTT.

This clonotype occurred many times. The chain carries TRBV20-1 and TRBJ2-1; 13 bases agree with TRBD2. The V segment lost 8 bases and the J segment 8 bases; nucleotides outside the gene matches: 9. The CDR3 length is 14 residues. Per germline, CDR1 DFQATT and CDR2 SNEGSKA (reference sequence). Here the CDR3 DNA reads TGCAGTCATAAACTAGCGGGAGGGCCGTATGAGCAGTTCTTC. Amino acids: CSHKLAGGPYEQFF.

The rearrangement uses TRBV4-1 and TRBJ2-7; 7 bases line up with TRBD2. The CDR3 totals 16 residues. The germline gives CDR1 MGHRA, CDR2 YSYEKL. After removal of 1 base from V and 3 bases from J, the junction contained 9 bases not matched to a gene. CDR3 bases: TGCGCCAGCAGCCAAGCACCGGGACTACCGGGCTACGAGCAGTACTTC. This translates into CASSQAPGLPGYEQYF.

This clonotype was recorded many times. CDR3 nucleotide sequence: TGTGCCAGCAGCTTAGATGTATTGGGACCTAACTACGAGCAGTACTTC. The encoded protein is CASSLDVLGPNYEQYF. This chain links TRBV7-8 with TRBJ2-7; D possibly matches TRBD1 or TRBD2 (5 bases each). This CDR3 region has 16 residues. In germline, CDR1 is SGHVS, CDR2 FQNEAQ. Trimming shortened V by 1 base and J by 3 bases, and 16 bases separated the two germline ends.

This clonotype was counted ten times or more. The chain employs TRBV20-1 and TRBJ2-3, with 7 bases matching TRBD2. Germline V CDR1 and CDR2: DFQATT, SNEGSKA (reference sequence). This CDR3 region has 16 residues. V lost 0 bases, J lost 0 bases, and 6 bases stayed unmatched. This CDR3 reads CSARDFRRGSTDTQYF. CDR3 in DNA: TGCAGTGCTAGAGATTTTCGGCGGGGGAGCACAGATACGCAGTATTTT.

The table lists this clonotype with a few counts. The rearrangement links TRBV4-2 to TRBJ2-3; the D gene is possibly TRBD1 (7 bases). Germline lookup yields CDR1 LGHNA and CDR2 YNFKEQ. This CDR3 comprises 16 residues. The germline V and J ends were trimmed by 0 bases and 3 bases, with 13 bases remaining between them. CDR3 protein: CASSQDRRGRTDTQYF. The CDR3 nucleotides read TGTGCCAGCAGCCAAGATAGGAGGGGGCGTACAGATACGCAGTATTTT.

At least ten counts were recorded for this clonotype. The rearrangement joins TRBV29-1 to TRBJ1-1, with D possibly being TRBD1 (6 bases). With 1 base removed from V and 4 bases from J, the gap between germline ends came to 16 bases. Per the germline V gene, CDR1 is SQVTM and CDR2 is ANQGSEA. The CDR3 is made up of 15 amino acids. The CDR3 nucleotides read TGCAGCGTTGAAGTTCGGGGGGCGAGGGTCACTGAAGCTTTCTTT. Protein product: CSVEVRGARVTEAFF.

There are many counts of this clonotype. The chain couples TRBV6-1 to TRBJ1-5, with 8 bases lining up with TRBD1. Germline V gives CDR1 MNHNS, CDR2 SASEGT. V dropped 7 bases and J dropped 5; count of bases not matched to a gene: 10. The CDR3 consists of 15 residues. The CDR3 here is CASKRTGLIDQPQHF. The CDR3 DNA reads TGTGCCAGCAAACGGACAGGGCTGATAGATCAGCCCCAGCATTTT.

This clonotype was recorded many times. The rearrangement joins TRBV6-1 to TRBJ1-5, with a tentative D call TRBD1 (5 bases). This CDR3 spans 13 amino acids. CDR1 MNHNS and CDR2 SASEGT come from the germline V gene. V shed 6 bases and J shed 3 bases, with 9 bases lying between them. The CDR3 loop reads CASSRAYNQPQHF. CDR3 in DNA: TGTGCCAGCAGCAGGGCCTACAATCAGCCCCAGCATTTT.

With regard to this clonotype: A much larger clone differs by one base, so this may be a read error. The V call is TRBV4-2, the J call TRBJ1-5; D is perhaps TRBD1 (5 bases). CDR1 and CDR2 from the germline V gene are LGHNA and YNFKEQ. CDR3 length equals 13 residues. With 3 bases removed from V and 7 bases from J, the gap between germline ends came to 10 bases. The CDR3 sequence: CASSHERDQPQHF. In DNA form, the CDR3 reads TGTGCCAGCAGCCACGAAAGGGACCAGCCCCAGCATTTT.

In its sample, this clonotype was seen many times. The chain is built from TRBV12-3 or TRBV12-4 and TRBJ2-2; 9 positions agree with TRBD2. J lost 5 bases, V lost 3 bases, and 7 bases had no gene match. The CDR3 has 16 residues. This CDR3 is CASSLRREGRTGELFF. CDR3 bases: TGTGCCAGCAGTTTGAGGCGGGAGGGCCGAACCGGGGAGCTGTTTTTT.

This clonotype was observed once. The chain employs TRBV19 and TRBJ1-1; TRBD1 aligns across 8 bases. Trimming removed 10 bases from V and 5 bases from J; junction bases left unmatched: 6. The CDR3 runs to 12 residues. Germline lookup yields CDR1 LNHDA and CDR2 SQIVND (reference sequence). CDR3 DNA: TGTGCCACGAGACAGGGGAGAACTGAAGCTTTCTTT. Translation: CATRQGRTEAFF.

In its sample, this clonotype was seen a few times. The chain links TRBV19 to TRBJ2-7; TRBD1 matches 8 bases. The CDR3 totals 13 residues. The germline CDR1 and CDR2 sequences are LNHDA and SQIVND (reference sequence). J lost 4 bases, V lost 6 bases, and 5 bases had no gene match. The CDR3 is CASREDRGYEQYF. The CDR3 DNA sequence: TGTGCCAGTAGGGAAGACAGGGGTTACGAGCAGTACTTC.

This clonotype appeared a few times. CDR3 residues: CASSVVGTSGTTDTQYF. Written as DNA, the CDR3 is TGTGCCAGCAGCGTAGTGGGGACTAGCGGGACCACAGATACGCAGTATTTT. The chain is built from TRBV9 and TRBJ2-3, with 13 nucleotides matching TRBD2. The V gene end was trimmed by 0 bases and the J gene end by 2 bases; junction bases not matched to a gene: 3. The CDR3 extends over 17 amino acids. Germline loops: CDR1 SGDLS, CDR2 YYNGEE.

In regard to this clonotype: This may be a read error, as it is one base from a much larger clone. The chain links TRBV29-1 to TRBJ1-1; no clear D gene. Looked up from germline, CDR1 is SQVTM and CDR2 is ANQGSEA. V was clipped by 4 bases and J by 0 bases, with 3 bases between them. The CDR3 extends over 11 amino acids. The CDR3 is CSVVLNTEAFF. The CDR3 region has the DNA TGCAGCGTTGTTCTGAACACTGAAGCTTTCTTT.

The chain combines TRBV9 with TRBJ2-1; D unresolved. The V gene lost 3 bases and the J gene lost 12 bases, with 16 bases spanning the gap. This CDR3 comprises 13 residues. Germline CDR1 reads SGDLS; CDR2 reads YYNGEE. CDR3: CASSADSLHRQFF. The CDR3 region has the DNA TGTGCCAGCAGCGCCGACTCCCTTCACCGGCAGTTCTTC.

This clonotype was observed many times. J is TRBJ1-2 and V is TRBV27; 8 bases are a match to TRBD1. V dropped 7 bases and J dropped 4; count of bases not matched to a gene: 11. The CDR3 has 15 amino acids. The germline V gene has CDR1 MNHEY and CDR2 SMNVEV (reference sequence). DNA for the CDR3: TGTGCCAGCACCACATTTGACAGGGGCATCTATGGCTACACCTTC. Translation gives CASTTFDRGIYGYTF.